This TCR beta chain was retrieved from a study of T cell repertoires in cytomegalovirus infection (dated by TCRdb to between 2018 and 2021). Regarding the complete study: The peptide stimulations were aimed at well-studied HLA-B-restricted epitopes as well as recently identified HLA-C-restricted CMV epitopes, whose presentation resists viral immunomodulation. Because public TCR beta signatures pointed to carriage of CMV infection together with the matching HLA type, the HLA type of each donor mattered for the analysis.

The intended sense of this specimen's treatment or condition label: in vitro stimulation with specific CMV peptide epitopes to enrich CMV-specific T cells. The germline V gene yields ENHRY for CDR1 and SYGVKD for CDR2. V was cut back by 4 bases and J by 3 bases, leaving a gap of 13 bases between them. The cysteine opens and the phenylalanine closes a CDR3 of 16 amino acids. Of the read, only the CDR3 DNA is kept; its 48 bases are in frame from base 1. Results the study describes overall, beyond this receptor: In the ex vivo response, HLA-C-restricted CMV-specific TCR beta clonotypes were dominant, and in two of eight donors the single most frequent clonotype came from this HLA-C-restricted group. In both this cohort and an independent roughly 350-donor cohort, the cumulative frequency of public TCR beta family members distinguished carriers of CMV infection plus the relevant HLA type.

Concerning this clonotype: The antigen it recognizes is unknown. Per-base qualities were not stored, and no clone one base away is much larger.

Sequencing used an Illumina HiSeq 1500. TCRdb handled the public reads itself, with Q25 trimming in fastp and clone calling in MiXCR, and kept productive beta chains. Entries are consolidated by CDR3 protein sequence, retaining the most common genes and DNA. For this sample the table gives roughly 920,000 distinct CDR3 sequences, of which approximately 31% were detected only once. In total, the top ten clones hold 13% of the sample. The V and J genes are TRBV10-3 and TRBJ2-6; TRBD2 is perhaps the D gene, given 6 matching bases. Material: cultured CD8+ T cells from PBMCs, obtained from culture after CMV antigen stimulation. The TCR sequence derives from a human donor in good health (CMV status not recorded). Some clones in this sample may be carry-over from other donors' samples. CDR3 reads: CAISARRADGANVLTF. The DNA sequence reads TGTGCCATCAGTGCAAGGAGGGCCGATGGGGCCAACGTCCTGACTTTC.